The 27 T cell receptor beta chains below all came from one sample that was sequenced in a study of cytomegalovirus exposure and HLA in healthy donors. The PCR was carried out with 60 Vbeta primers and 13 Jbeta primers. Data came from immunoSEQ multiplex PCR; TCRdb stores just in-frame clones and leaves some out. The sample shows some 120,000 clones, 77% of them seen only once. Material for sequencing was PBMCs. Receptors were obtained from a man in his forties in good health and CMV-seropositive.

This clone was observed a few times. The V call is TRBV14, the J call TRBJ1-6; D unresolved. V was trimmed by 1 base and J by 7 bases, leaving 5 bases between them. The CDR3 has 13 residues. CDR1 is SGHDN, CDR2 FVKESK, per germline. The CDR3 nucleotides read TGTGCCAGCAGCCAAGTTTTAAATTCACCCCTCCACTTT. It encodes CASSQVLNSPLHF.

CDR3 DNA: TGTGCCAGCAGCTTAGTGGCTGCAGATACGCAGTATTTT. This codes for CASSLVAADTQYF. The genes are TRBV11-3 and TRBJ2-3; D remains unclear. Deletions cut 1 base from V and 4 bases from J, with 6 bases between. Germline V lookup: CDR1 SGHNT, CDR2 YENEEA. CDR3 length: 13 residues.

This clone came up a few times. The rearrangement uses TRBV19 and TRBJ2-7, with 11 bases aligning to TRBD1. Trimming at V came to 1 base and at J to 6 bases, leaving 11 bases not matched to a gene. Germline lookup yields CDR1 LNHDA and CDR2 SQIVND (reference sequence). The CDR3 is made up of 17 amino acids. The CDR3 DNA sequence: TGTGCCAGTAGTATAGCGCCTCGGACAGGGGGCTTCGCCGAGCAGTACTTC. Its translation is CASSIAPRTGGFAEQYF.

This clone occurred once. The chain uses TRBV7-2 and TRBJ1-2, with 9 nucleotides matching TRBD1. After removal of 1 base from V and 8 bases from J, the junction contained 14 bases not matched to a gene. Germline CDR1 SGHTA, CDR2 FQGNSA. CDR3 size: 17 residues. CDR3 protein: CASSLGGTGSWKRGYTF. DNA of the CDR3: TGTGCCAGCAGCTTAGGGGGGACAGGGAGTTGGAAAAGGGGCTACACCTTC.

The J gene is TRBJ2-1, the V gene TRBV9; D perhaps matches TRBD2 (6 bases). This CDR3 region has 14 residues. Trimming took off 7 bases at V and 5 bases at J, with 16 bases between the two ends. CDR1 is SGDLS and CDR2 is YYNGEE in the germline V gene. CDR3 nucleotides: TGTGCCAGCCAAGACCCTAGCGCGAACAATGAGCAGTTCTTC. Translating gives CASQDPSANNEQFF.

The chain combines TRBV7-5 with TRBJ1-1. TRBV7-5 has pseudogene status. The CDR3 consists of 14 residues. CDR3 sequence reads: CARSPIRQRGEAFF. The CDR3 DNA is TGTGCCAGAAGCCCCATCCGACAGCGGGGTGAAGCTTTCTTT.

This clone showed up just once. V usage is TRBV5-1 and J usage is TRBJ2-7; 8 bases fit TRBD2. Trimming removed 0 bases from V and 4 bases from J; junction bases left unmatched: 6. The germline CDR1 and CDR2 sequences are SGHRS and YFSETQ. The CDR3 is 15 amino acids. The CDR3 here is CASSLGGGSRYEQYF. The CDR3, as DNA: TGCGCCAGCAGCTTGGGCGGGGGGTCGCGATACGAGCAGTACTTC.

The chain has TRBV5-1 and TRBJ2-7; 10 nucleotides match TRBD2. The length of the CDR3 is 17 residues. With V trimmed by 5 bases and J by 4 bases, 15 bases remained unmatched. From germline, CDR1 is SGHRS and CDR2 YFSETQ. The CDR3 DNA reads TGCGCCAGCAGTCACAGCCCAGGACTAGCGGCAGGGTACGAGCAGTACTTC. Protein: CASSHSPGLAAGYEQYF.

In its sample, this clone was seen once. The V call is TRBV4-3, the J call TRBJ1-2, with TRBD1 matching 7 bases. CDR3 size: 16 residues. J lost 0 bases, V lost 0 bases, and 4 bases had no gene match. CDR1 and CDR2 from the germline V gene are LGHNA and YSLEER. The CDR3 sequence is CASSQDIQGANYGYTF. CDR3 DNA: TGCGCCAGCAGCCAAGATATCCAGGGGGCTAACTATGGCTACACCTTC.

This chain links TRBV11-3 with TRBJ2-7, with 7 bases identical to TRBD1. Losses at the gene ends were 0 bases for V and 6 bases for J; bases not matched to a gene: 5. This CDR3 has 14 amino acids. The germline CDR1 and CDR2 sequences are SGHNT and YENEEA. This CDR3 is CASSLDRRTGEQYF. The CDR3 DNA is TGTGCCAGCAGCTTAGATAGGCGGACAGGCGAGCAGTACTTC. The full variable domain, its missing parts supplied by reference TRBV11-3 and TRBJ2-7, is EAGVVQSPRYKIIEKKQPVAFWCNPISGHNTLYWYLQNLGQGPELLIRYENEEAVDDSQLPKDRFSAERLKGVDSTLKIQPAELGDSAVYLCASSLDRRTGEQYFGPGTRLTVT.

The rearrangement links TRBV6-6 to TRBJ1-2; TRBD1 matches at 9 bases. V shed 0 bases, J shed 1 base, and the junction held 3 bases outside the gene matches. The germline V gene has CDR1 MNHNY and CDR2 SVGAGI (reference sequence). CDR3 size: 16 residues. The CDR3 loop reads CASSYSRTGVNYGYTF. The CDR3 coding sequence is TGTGCCAGCAGTTACTCGAGGACAGGGGTTAACTATGGCTACACCTTC.

The chain combines TRBV6-5 with TRBJ2-1; TRBD1 agrees at 12 bases. The CDR3 is made up of 15 amino acids. V dropped 2 bases and J dropped 6; count of bases not matched to a gene: 2. The V gene's germline CDR1 is MNHEY and CDR2 SVGAGI. The CDR3 sequence: CASSYRDRGLNEQFF. Written as DNA, the CDR3 is TGTGCCAGCAGTTACAGGGACAGGGGGCTCAATGAGCAGTTCTTC.

This chain connects TRBV19 to TRBJ2-5; TRBD1 aligns across 7 bases. This CDR3 has 15 residues. Germline CDR1 is LNHDA and CDR2 is SQIVND (reference sequence). J was trimmed by 4 bases and V by 3 bases; bases with no gene match: 8. The CDR3 sequence: CASSIPGTAPETQYF. The CDR3 DNA is TGTGCCAGTAGTATTCCCGGGACAGCCCCAGAGACCCAGTACTTC.

DNA of the CDR3: TGTGCCAGCAGGGAGGGGGGGTCTGGAAACACCATATATTTT. This gives the protein CASREGGSGNTIYF. The chain is built from TRBV6-1 and TRBJ1-3; D possibly corresponds to TRBD1 (6 bases). Germline lookup yields CDR1 MNHNS and CDR2 SASEGT. The CDR3 is 14 amino acids. V lost 6 bases and J lost 1, with 10 bases in between.

V gene TRBV4-2 combines with J gene TRBJ2-5, with 12 nucleotides matching TRBD2. The V gene's germline CDR1 is LGHNA and CDR2 YNFKEQ. J lost 3 bases, V lost 1 base, and 3 bases had no gene match. The CDR3 loop spans 16 amino acids. CDR3 bases: TGTGCCAGCAGCCAAGCGTGGACTAGCGGGGAAGAGACCCAGTACTTC. The encoded protein is CASSQAWTSGEETQYF.

The gene calls are TRBV5-6 and TRBJ2-5; tentative D call: TRBD1 (6 bases). The closer fit of TRBJ2-7 to the DNA end suggests the J call may be wrong. Germline loops: CDR1 SGHDT, CDR2 YYEEEE. This CDR3 has 13 amino acids. DNA for the CDR3: TGTGCCAGCAGCTGGCAGGGGCCGGACGAGCAGTACTTC. It translates to CASSWQGPDEQYF.

For the CDR3, the DNA is TGTGCCATCAGCGACAGGGTCACTAATTCACCCCTCCACTTT. Its protein product is CAISDRVTNSPLHF. This chain connects TRBV10-3 to TRBJ1-6, with 7 bases that match TRBD1. J lost 6 bases, V lost 6 bases, and 5 bases had no gene match. Germline CDR1 ENHRY, CDR2 SYGVKD. This CDR3 comprises 14 residues.

The V and J genes are TRBV6-5 and TRBJ1-2, with TRBD1 matching 7 bases. Germline CDR1 and CDR2: MNHEY and SVGAGI. The CDR3 contains 13 residues. Trimming took 9 bases from V and 7 from J; bases not matched to a gene: 11. The CDR3 spells CASNGGGAGGYTF. CDR3 bases: TGTGCCAGTAACGGAGGGGGCGCGGGTGGCTACACCTTC.

This clone was counted a few times. The gene calls are TRBV7-2 and TRBJ1-3; no clear D gene. The CDR3 spans 15 residues. V lost 4 bases and J lost 0, with 10 bases in between. Germline V CDR1 and CDR2: SGHTA, FQGNSA. The CDR3 bases are TGTGCCAGCAGCTCGCGCGGCCACTCTGGAAACACCATATATTTT. Amino acids: CASSSRGHSGNTIYF.

This clone came up a few times. The CDR3 spells CASSLSGDSYNEQFF. The CDR3 DNA reads TGTGCCAGCAGCCTATCAGGTGACTCCTACAATGAGCAGTTCTTC. The rearrangement uses TRBV7-3 and TRBJ2-1; D unclear. The CDR3 consists of 15 residues. The V gene lost 5 bases and the J gene lost 0 bases, with 11 bases spanning the gap. CDR1 and CDR2 from the germline V gene are SGHTA and FQGTGA.

This chain connects TRBV6-1 to TRBJ2-7; D unresolved. Germline assignment: CDR1 MNHNS and CDR2 SASEGT. V dropped 5 bases and J dropped 1 base, with 12 bases sitting between them. This CDR3 is built from 14 residues. The CDR3 loop reads CASSPRLISYEQYF. The CDR3 region has the DNA TGTGCCAGCAGTCCGCGTTTAATTTCCTACGAGCAGTACTTC.

Only one count was recorded for this clone. The V and J genes are TRBV11-3 and TRBJ2-1; TRBD2 matches 11 bases. The length of the CDR3 is 16 residues. Germline loops: CDR1 SGHNT, CDR2 YENEEA. Trimming at V came to 5 bases and at J to 8 bases, leaving 11 bases not matched to a gene. For the CDR3, the DNA is TGTGCCAGCAGCGCTAGTAGCGGGGGGGCGGGGTATGAGCAGTTCTTC. It yields the protein CASSASSGGAGYEQFF. The full variable domain, completed using reference TRBV11-3 and TRBJ2-1, is EAGVVQSPRYKIIEKKQPVAFWCNPISGHNTLYWYLQNLGQGPELLIRYENEEAVDDSQLPKDRFSAERLKGVDSTLKIQPAELGDSAVYLCASSASSGGAGYEQFFGPGTRLTVL.

The chain employs TRBV11-2 and TRBJ2-1, with 9 bases matching TRBD1. CDR3 size: 16 residues. Germline V lookup: CDR1 SGHAT, CDR2 FQNNGV. After removal of 1 base from V and 2 bases from J, the junction contained 3 bases not matched to a gene. The CDR3 nucleotides read TGTGCCAGCAGCTTAGTGCGGGACAGGGCCTACAATGAGCAGTTCTTC. The encoded protein is CASSLVRDRAYNEQFF.

The chain uses TRBV5-8 and TRBJ2-1, with D possibly matching TRBD1 (5 bases). With 4 bases removed from V and 7 bases from J, the gap between germline ends came to 12 bases. This CDR3 spans 13 amino acids. In germline, CDR1 is SGHTS, CDR2 YDEGEE. CDR3 residues: CASSVPGSNEQFF. CDR3 coding DNA: TGTGCCAGCAGCGTGCCAGGGTCGAATGAGCAGTTCTTC.

V gene TRBV18 combines with J gene TRBJ2-3; D perhaps matches TRBD2 (7 bases). The CDR3 contains 18 residues. The V and J ends lost 3 bases and 5 bases respectively, with 24 bases between them. Germline CDR1 KGHSH, CDR2 LQKENI. In DNA form, the CDR3 reads TGTGCCAGCTCACCGTCTCCTCGGGGGGCCATTTCAGGAGATACGCAGTATTTT. Residues: CASSPSPRGAISGDTQYF.

This clone appeared a single time. This sequence joins TRBV2 and TRBJ2-2; TRBD1 matches at 9 bases. Per germline, CDR1 SNHLY and CDR2 FYNNEI. The CDR3 sequence is 17 residues long. V lost 10 bases, J lost 4 bases, and 16 bases stayed unmatched. The CDR3 DNA follows: TGTGCCACGTCGGGACAGGGTATCGAACACTTCACCGGGGAGCTGTTTTTT. Translated: CATSGQGIEHFTGELFF. Using reference TRBV2 and TRBJ2-2 for the parts outside the CDR3, the full variable domain is EPEVTQTPSHQVTQMGQEVILRCVPISNHLYFYWYRQILGQKVEFLVSFYNNEISEKSEIFDDQFSVERPDGSNFTLKIRSTKLEDSAMYFCATSGQGIEHFTGELFFGEGSRLTVL.

This chain connects TRBV7-9 to TRBJ2-5, with TRBD1 identical over 9 bases. This CDR3 comprises 16 residues. The V and J ends lost 5 bases and 2 bases, in that order; junction bases with no gene match: 9. From germline, CDR1 is SEHNR and CDR2 FQNEAQ (reference sequence). As DNA, the CDR3 is TGTGCCAGCAGCCATCCGGTGGGACAGGGACAAGAGACCCAGTACTTC. This translates into CASSHPVGQGQETQYF.